This entry features one T cell receptor (beta chain) sequence. These data come from a study of technical replicates of blood from several donors. Sequencing was performed with immunoSEQ multiplex PCR; in TCRdb, only in-frame clones are kept and a portion is missing. Of approximately 44,000 clones in the sample, about 96% were seen once. Between the trimmed V and J ends, which lost 3 bases and 3 bases, there was a span of 11 bases. There are 14 residues in the CDR3. The germline V gene has CDR1 SGHRS and CDR2 YFSETQ. Source material: T cells isolated from PBMCs. The receptor's source is a human donor in good health. The chain combines TRBV5-1 with TRBJ2-3, with D uncertain. CDR3 amino acids: CASSSDLQTDTQYF. CDR3 DNA sequence: TGCGCCAGCAGCTCCGATCTTCAGACAGATACGCAGTATTTT.